This TCR beta chain is drawn from a study of chemoradiotherapy in HPV16-positive cancers. Across the study: Functional T-cell assays on a couple of HPV16-positive patients' cells defined candidate HPV-specific clones and common TCR motifs. Study results and caveats: During treatment, candidate HPV-specific clones and E7-related motifs expanded in tumor. Better recurrence-free survival went with HPV-responsive T-cell expansion in HPV16-positive patients. HPV-specific T cells were functionally defined from only a couple of HPV16-positive patients.

Only in-frame clones appear in the TCRdb table, and some are missing; sequencing was by immunoSEQ multiplex PCR. The table includes 4,500 to 5,000 clones, roughly 85% detected once. For this clone: Its antigen is unknown.

The V end was cut by 0 bases, the J end by 0 bases, with 8 bases between. The CDR3 has 15 residues. Germline V CDR1 and CDR2: SGDLS, YYNGEE. The origin of this receptor is a human donor with HPV-associated anogenital cancer. The chain links TRBV9 to TRBJ2-3, with D unresolved. This material consisted of tumor tissue, taken from a patient who underwent chemoradiotherapy. The CDR3 sequence is CASSVVGFSTDTQYF. The CDR3 nucleotides are TGTGCCAGCAGCGTAGTGGGGTTTAGCACAGATACGCAGTATTTT.